What follows are 12 T cell receptor beta chains derived from one specimen sequenced in a study of post-analysis software for immune sequencing data. Study findings and constraints: The study found TRBV5-6, TRBV5-1 and TRBV20-1 among five or six TRBV segments more frequent in patients than controls.

These receptors' targets are unknown. Prepared TCR beta cDNA libraries contained unique molecular identifiers. A single record per CDR3 protein comes from TCRdb applying MiXCR to the PCR reads. The sample contains fewer than 550,000 distinct CDR3 sequences, approximately 31% of which appear only once. Sequencing was done on a sample of blood. These receptors all come from a girl under 18 with multiple sclerosis.

In its sample, this clonotype was seen many times. The V call is TRBV4-2, the J call TRBJ2-5; 10 bases fit TRBD1. V was clipped by 2 bases and J by 5 bases; unmatched bases: 5. The germline gives CDR1 LGHNA, CDR2 YNFKEQ. The length of the CDR3 is 15 residues. The CDR3 DNA sequence: TGTGCCAGCAGCCAACGGGACAGGGGTGTGGAGACCCAGTACTTC. This sequence encodes CASSQRDRGVETQYF.

V gene TRBV20-1 combines with J gene TRBJ2-3, with 7 bases identical to TRBD1. J lost 0 bases, V lost 5 bases, and 11 bases had no gene match. The CDR3 is 16 residues long. Germline V lookup: CDR1 DFQATT, CDR2 SNEGSKA (reference sequence). CDR3 nucleotide sequence: TGCAGTGCTTCAACCCCCGGGACAGTTAGCACAGATACGCAGTATTTT. Translated: CSASTPGTVSTDTQYF.

This rearrangement joins TRBV11-2 to TRBJ2-3, with unresolved D. The CDR3 loop spans 15 amino acids. Germline V lookup: CDR1 SGHAT, CDR2 FQNNGV. V was cut by 5 bases and J by 7 bases, with 19 bases left in between. CDR3: CASSPHRLGGNTQYF. CDR3 bases: TGTGCCAGCAGCCCCCATCGGTTGGGCGGCAATACGCAGTATTTT.

This sequence joins TRBV15 and TRBJ2-5, with D perhaps TRBD1 (5 bases). This CDR3 comprises 15 residues. Trimming left V 0 bases short and J 5 bases short, with 13 bases between. CDR1 and CDR2 from the germline V gene are LNHNV and YYDKDF (reference sequence). The CDR3 here is CATSREGVLVETQYF. The CDR3 DNA reads as TGTGCCACCAGCAGAGAAGGGGTTTTGGTGGAGACCCAGTACTTC.

The rearrangement uses TRBV9 and TRBJ1-2, with D perhaps matching TRBD1 (5 bases). The CDR3 is made up of 13 amino acids. CDR1 is SGDLS, CDR2 YYNGEE, per germline. V was trimmed by 4 bases and J by 8 bases, leaving 15 bases between them. Written as DNA, the CDR3 is TGTGCCAGCAGCAGTCCACAGGCGCGGGGCTACACCTTC. Translating gives CASSSPQARGYTF. Combining the CDR3 with reference TRBV9 and TRBJ1-2 gives the whole variable domain DSGVTQTPKHLITATGQRVTLRCSPRSGDLSVYWYQQSLDQGLQFLIQYYNGEERAKGNILERFSAQQFPDLHSELNLSSLELGDSALYFCASSSPQARGYTFGSGTRLTVV.

This clonotype was recorded many times. This chain uses TRBV7-6 with TRBJ2-1, with 12 bases that match TRBD1. V shed 6 bases and J 8 bases; nucleotides not matched to a gene: 17. Germline loops: CDR1 SGHVS, CDR2 FNYEAQ. The CDR3 contains 18 residues. CDR3 coding DNA: TGTGCCAGCAGTGCCCGACGCCTTCCGGGACAGGGGGCAGATGAGCAGTTCTTC. This translates into CASSARRLPGQGADEQFF.

In this sample, this clonotype turned up many times. The chain employs TRBV4-1 and TRBJ2-3, with no clear D. The CDR3 runs 14 residues. The germline gives CDR1 MGHRA, CDR2 YSYEKL. V lost 0 bases and J 6 bases, leaving 10 bases between the germline ends. The CDR3 is CASSQDGTIDTQYF. CDR3 DNA sequence: TGCGCCAGCAGCCAAGATGGCACTATCGATACGCAGTATTTT.

In its sample, this clonotype was seen a few times. This sequence joins TRBV12-3 or TRBV12-4 and TRBJ1-6; D is perhaps TRBD1 (6 bases). The CDR3 extends over 15 amino acids. V was shortened by 3 bases and J by 7 bases, with 13 bases between the two germline ends. The CDR3 DNA reads as TGTGCCAGCAGTTTGAACGGGGGCAAAAATTCACCCCTCCACTTT. It codes for CASSLNGGKNSPLHF.

The chain joins TRBV11-2 to TRBJ2-7, with 12 bases fitting TRBD1. The germline V gene encodes CDR1 SGHAT and CDR2 FQNNGV. There are 14 residues in the CDR3. Trimming at V came to 4 bases and at J to 7 bases, leaving 5 bases not matched to a gene. The CDR3 spells CASSWGQGAFEQYF. The CDR3 DNA is TGTGCCAGCAGCTGGGGACAGGGGGCGTTTGAGCAGTACTTC.

The chain recombines TRBV12-5 with TRBJ2-1; perhaps TRBD2 as D (5 bases). V was clipped by 4 bases and J by 6 bases, with 22 bases between them. The CDR3 is 17 residues long. Germline-derived CDR1 and CDR2 are LGHNT and FRNRAP. CDR3 residues: CASGSNKRLIFANEQFF. CDR3 DNA sequence: TGTGCTAGTGGTTCGAATAAGCGGTTAATATTCGCCAATGAGCAGTTCTTC.

In its sample, this clonotype was seen a few times. The V gene is TRBV5-4, the J gene TRBJ2-5, with a possible D match to TRBD1 (5 bases). The CDR3 has 14 residues. V was trimmed by 5 bases and J by 5 bases, leaving 16 bases between them. Germline values: CDR1 SGHNT, CDR2 YYREEE (reference sequence). Here the CDR3 DNA reads TGTGCCAGCAGGATGCACAGGACGGTGGAGACCCAGTACTTC. Protein: CASRMHRTVETQYF.

This clonotype was observed a few times. The chain recombines TRBV28 with TRBJ2-5; 8 nucleotides match TRBD2. CDR1 is MDHEN and CDR2 is SYDVKM in the germline V gene. This CDR3 contains 15 residues. The V segment lost 5 bases and the J segment 5 bases; nucleotides outside the gene matches: 10. The CDR3 loop reads CASSPAGAGIETQYF. DNA for the CDR3: TGTGCCAGCAGTCCAGCGGGGGCCGGAATTGAGACCCAGTACTTC. The full variable domain, completed using reference TRBV28 and TRBJ2-5, is DVKVTQSSRYLVKRTGEKVFLECVQDMDHENMFWYRQDPGLGLRLIYFSYDVKMKEKGDIPEGYSVSREKKERFSLILESASTNQTSMYLCASSPAGAGIETQYFGPGTRLLVL.